Below are 18 T cell receptor beta chains sequenced from a single sample in a study of blood T cell repertoires in COVID-19. Measured with immunoSEQ multiplex PCR; TCRdb has only the in-frame clones, and not every one. The top ten clones hold 3% of a sample with about 370,000 clones, roughly nine tenths of them seen once. The sequenced material came from peripheral blood. The receptors were gathered from a woman under 40 with COVID-19, enrolled during active disease.

The chain combines TRBV20-1 with TRBJ2-5; 9 bases match TRBD2. Germline CDR1 reads DFQATT; CDR2 reads SNEGSKA (reference sequence). The CDR3 covers 19 residues. V shed 3 bases and J 2 bases; nucleotides not matched to a gene: 19. As DNA, the CDR3 is TGCAGTGCTAGTATTCCCTGGGTGGCTAGCGGGATGGTACAAGAGACCCAGTACTTC. Translation: CSASIPWVASGMVQETQYF.

This clone showed up just once. The rearrangement uses TRBV19 and TRBJ1-2, with 8 nucleotides matching TRBD1. Germline V gene lookup returns CDR1 LNHDA and CDR2 SQIVND (reference sequence). The CDR3 has 12 residues. V shed 5 bases and J 8 bases; nucleotides not matched to a gene: 4. CDR3 loop: CASSPGQGGYTF. The CDR3 coding sequence is TGTGCCAGTAGTCCCGGACAGGGCGGCTACACCTTC.

The rearrangement uses TRBV28 and TRBJ1-2, with 9 bases lining up with TRBD1. CDR1 and CDR2 (germline): MDHEN, SYDVKM. The V and J ends lost 2 bases and 3 bases, in that order; junction bases with no gene match: 4. The CDR3 extends over 15 amino acids. The CDR3 is CASSLPDRGYYGYTF. CDR3 DNA: TGTGCCAGCAGTTTACCGGACAGGGGATACTATGGCTACACCTTC.

The chain employs TRBV4-3 and TRBJ1-3; D unclear. The CDR3 runs to 16 residues. Trimming pared 0 bases from V and 0 bases from J, leaving 9 bases between. Germline V CDR1 and CDR2: LGHNA, YSLEER. The CDR3 DNA is TGCGCCAGCAGCCAAGAGATAGAAAGCTCTGGAAACACCATATATTTT. This codes for CASSQEIESSGNTIYF.

This clone was observed once. As DNA, the CDR3 is TGTGCCAGCAGCGTAGACCCTGGGACTAGCACCGATGAGCAGTTCTTC. The encoded protein is CASSVDPGTSTDEQFF. The chain couples TRBV9 to TRBJ2-1; 9 nucleotides match TRBD2. Germline values: CDR1 SGDLS, CDR2 YYNGEE. The CDR3 runs to 16 residues. The V gene end was trimmed by 0 bases and the J gene end by 8 bases; junction bases not matched to a gene: 9.

This chain connects TRBV10-2 to TRBJ2-7; D not certain. The V and J ends lost 8 bases and 0 bases respectively, with 14 bases between them. CDR3 size: 14 residues. CDR1 and CDR2 from the germline V gene are WSHSY and SAAADI. CDR3 sequence reads: CASLGLARSYEQYF. In nucleotides, the CDR3 is TGCGCCAGCCTCGGATTAGCCCGCTCCTACGAGCAGTACTTC.

This clone was detected only once. The rearrangement joins TRBV3-1 (or the pseudogene TRBV3-2) to TRBJ2-1; D possibly corresponds to TRBD2 (6 bases). Trimming took 1 base from V and 10 from J, leaving 17 bases between them. CDR3 size: 15 residues. CDR1 and CDR2 from the germline V gene are LGHDT and YNNKEL (reference sequence). CDR3 nucleotides: TGTGCCAGCAGCCAAGGTGGGTCTGCACGGGGGGAGCAGTTCTTC. It is translated as CASSQGGSARGEQFF.

The CDR3, as DNA: TGTGCCAGCAGCCAACTAGCCACTAGCACAGATACGCAGTATTTT. Encoded protein: CASSQLATSTDTQYF. The rearrangement joins TRBV11-3 to TRBJ2-3; D is perhaps TRBD2 (6 bases). The ends were cut back, 5 bases at V and 0 bases at J, with 12 bases in the middle. CDR3 length: 15 residues. Germline V gene sequence: CDR1 SGHNT, CDR2 YENEEA.

The chain recombines TRBV4-1 with TRBJ2-3; 15 bases agree with TRBD2. This CDR3 contains 16 residues. V lost 5 bases to trimming and J lost 4 bases; unmatched junction nucleotides: 4. CDR1 is MGHRA, CDR2 YSYEKL, per germline. CDR3 sequence (DNA): TGCGCCAGCAGCTCGAGGACTAGCGGGGGGGCAGATACGCAGTATTTT. The encoded protein is CASSSRTSGGADTQYF.

V gene TRBV5-1 combines with J gene TRBJ1-1, with D unclear. Germline V gene data show CDR1 as SGHRS and CDR2 as YFSETQ. Trimming shortened V by 5 bases and J by 3 bases, and 14 bases separated the two germline ends. CDR3 size: 14 residues. This CDR3 is CASRRGGSDTEAFF. Written as DNA, the CDR3 is TGCGCCAGCAGACGAGGCGGGAGTGACACTGAAGCTTTCTTT.

The genes are TRBV6-6 and TRBJ1-1; D possibly corresponds to TRBD1 (5 bases). The CDR3 extends over 14 amino acids. Germline V gene sequence: CDR1 MNHNY, CDR2 SVGAGI (reference sequence). V dropped 3 bases and J dropped 8 bases, with 16 bases sitting between them. The CDR3, as DNA: TGTGCCAGCAGTTATTTACCAGGGAGGAGGGAAGCTTTCTTT. Protein sequence: CASSYLPGRREAFF.

The rearrangement uses TRBV3-1 (or the pseudogene TRBV3-2) and TRBJ2-7, with a tentative D call TRBD2 (5 bases). V was clipped by 1 base and J by 2 bases, with 15 bases between them. CDR1 is LGHDT and CDR2 is YNNKEL in the germline V gene (reference sequence). The CDR3 is 16 amino acids. The CDR3: CASSQVPGGRPYEQYF. CDR3 in DNA: TGTGCCAGCAGCCAAGTGCCCGGAGGAAGACCCTACGAGCAGTACTTC.

This chain links TRBV5-4 with TRBJ2-3; 15 positions agree with TRBD2. Per germline, CDR1 SGHNT and CDR2 YYREEE (reference sequence). V gave up 4 bases and J gave up 4 bases; unmatched junction bases: 7. The CDR3 is made up of 17 amino acids. In nucleotides, the CDR3 is TGTGCCAGCAGCCCTGGGACTAGCGGGAGGTCTCCAGATACGCAGTATTTT. It is translated as CASSPGTSGRSPDTQYF. The variable domain in full, with the rest retrieved from reference TRBV5-4 and TRBJ2-3, is ETGVTQSPTHLIKTRGQQVTLRCSSQSGHNTVSWYQQALGQGPQFIFQYYREEENGRGNFPPRFSGLQFPNYSSELNVNALELDDSALYLCASSPGTSGRSPDTQYFGPGTRLTVL.

The chain combines TRBV7-2 with TRBJ2-7; 9 nucleotides agree with TRBD2. CDR3 size: 18 residues. Germline V gene sequence: CDR1 SGHTA, CDR2 FQGNSA. Unmatched junction bases numbered 15, after V lost 4 bases and J lost 2 bases. In nucleotides, the CDR3 is TGTGCCAGCAGCTCACCCTTCCTGGGACTAGCAAAACCCTACGAGCAGTACTTC. It is translated as CASSSPFLGLAKPYEQYF.

This sequence joins TRBV29-1 and TRBJ2-7; 7 bases line up with TRBD1. Germline CDR1 is SQVTM and CDR2 is ANQGSEA. CDR3 length: 13 residues. The junction had 8 bases not matched to a gene; V was cut back by 6 bases and J by 3 bases. CDR3 DNA: TGCAGCGTGGGACAGCAAAATAACTACGAGCAGTACTTC. It is translated as CSVGQQNNYEQYF.

J is TRBJ2-5 and V is TRBV9; 14 bases match TRBD2. The germline CDR1 and CDR2 sequences are SGDLS and YYNGEE. The junction had 2 bases not matched to a gene; V was cut back by 6 bases and J by 1 base. CDR3 length equals 15 residues. DNA for the CDR3: TGTGCCAGCACTGGGACTAGCGGGGGCCAAGAGACCCAGTACTTC. Its protein product is CASTGTSGGQETQYF.

There are a few counts of this clone. V is TRBV4-1 and J is TRBJ1-1; D call uncertain. The CDR3 totals 13 residues. Germline lookup yields CDR1 MGHRA and CDR2 YSYEKL. Trimming took 1 base from V and 1 from J, leaving 4 bases between them. The CDR3 is CASSQGGNTEAFF. In nucleotides, the CDR3 is TGCGCCAGCAGCCAAGGAGGGAACACTGAAGCTTTCTTT.

The chain is built from TRBV5-4 and TRBJ1-1; 7 positions match TRBD1. CDR1 SGHNT and CDR2 YYREEE come from the germline V gene (reference sequence). Trimming cost V 4 bases and J 5 bases; bases outside gene matches: 11. The CDR3 contains 15 residues. CDR3 residues: CASSPSTGTQTEAFF. DNA for the CDR3: TGTGCCAGCAGCCCCTCGACAGGGACGCAAACTGAAGCTTTCTTT.